This T cell receptor beta chain stems from a study of cytomegalovirus exposure and HLA in healthy donors. About the research overall: Unique TCRs from HLA-typed donors, 65 million to 85 million of them, were held in an early data release. Broader study findings: Per a prior analysis, the majority of TCR beta V segments were productive roughly 87% or roughly 30% of the time. Reports state that TCR beta sequences accurately predicted most subjects' HLA-A and HLA-B alleles. It was likely that a cluster of highly shared sequence variants was a sequencing artifact.

With 60 Vbeta and 13 Jbeta primers, the PCR was carried out. Profiled with immunoSEQ multiplex PCR; TCRdb holds only in-frame clones, not every one. The sample includes 150,000 to 200,000 clones, roughly 80% of them seen just once. The germline V gene has CDR1 MDHEN and CDR2 SYDVKM. The ends lost 11 bases at V and 5 bases at J; junction bases unmatched: 11. The CDR3 contains 14 residues. A word on this clone: Its target is unknown.

This TCR was sampled from a woman aged 50 to 60 in good health and CMV-seronegative. The V call is TRBV28, the J call TRBJ1-5; 8 bases match TRBD1. Specimen: PBMCs. CDR3 sequence: CASTPGQDYQPQHF. CDR3 coding DNA: TGTGCCTCGACACCGGGACAGGACTATCAGCCCCAGCATTTT.